This T cell receptor (beta chain) was profiled in a study of cytomegalovirus exposure and HLA in healthy donors. The CDR3 loop spans 18 amino acids. V lost 1 base and J 4 bases, leaving 19 bases between the germline ends. Germline assignment: CDR1 MGHRA and CDR2 YSYEKL. PCR primers comprised 60 Vbeta and 13 Jbeta primers. Using immunoSEQ multiplex PCR, the repertoire was profiled, and TCRdb retains in-frame clones only, with some absent. The table lists approximately 180,000 clones, 81% of them singletons. The source is a man between 18 and 29 years old in good health and CMV-seronegative. Source material: PBMCs. The chain uses TRBV4-1 and TRBJ1-4; D uncertain. The CDR3 DNA reads as TGCGCCAGCAGCCAAGCTGGGGTTGGGAGAGGCCGTAATGAAAAACTGTTTTTT. This sequence encodes CASSQAGVGRGRNEKLFF.